One sample yielded the 4 T cell receptor beta chains listed below, sequenced in a study of cytomegalovirus exposure and HLA in healthy donors. 13 Jbeta primers and 60 Vbeta primers were used for the PCR. Clones were sequenced by immunoSEQ multiplex PCR, and TCRdb holds only the in-frame ones, with some missing. The sample totals 150,000 to 200,000 clones. Sequencing input: PBMCs. These receptors were obtained from a man aged 30 to 39 in good health and CMV-seronegative.

The chain employs TRBV11-3 and TRBJ2-1, with a weak D call TRBD2 (6 bases). The germline CDR1 and CDR2 sequences are SGHNT and YENEEA. V dropped 5 bases and J dropped 7 bases, with 21 bases sitting between them. The CDR3 extends over 16 amino acids. This CDR3 reads CASSTHSSAPRNEQFF. CDR3 DNA sequence: TGTGCCAGCAGCACCCACTCTAGCGCCCCTAGAAATGAGCAGTTCTTC.

The chain is built from TRBV6-1 and TRBJ2-1, with a weak D call TRBD2 (6 bases). V was cut by 1 base and J by 0 bases, with 16 bases left in between. CDR1 MNHNS and CDR2 SASEGT come from the germline V gene. There are 18 residues in the CDR3. CDR3 in DNA: TGTGCCAGCAGTGAAGAGGTCCAAGCGGGTAGCTCCTACAATGAGCAGTTCTTC. Translated, it gives CASSEEVQAGSSYNEQFF.

The chain has TRBV5-5 and TRBJ1-2; D might be TRBD1 (6 bases). This CDR3 region has 15 residues. The V and J ends lost 2 bases and 0 bases respectively, with 11 bases between them. Looked up from germline, CDR1 is SGHKS and CDR2 is YYEKEE (reference sequence). In DNA form, the CDR3 reads TGTGCCAGCAGCTTCTCCAGGGGAGCTAACTATGGCTACACCTTC. It translates to CASSFSRGANYGYTF.

The chain recombines TRBV5-6 with TRBJ2-7; maybe TRBD2 (6 bases). The CDR3 has 15 amino acids. Germline assignment: CDR1 SGHDT and CDR2 YYEEEE. V was cut by 2 bases and J by 6 bases, with 18 bases left in between. This CDR3 is CASSFYTTFGGEQYF. CDR3 nucleotides: TGTGCCAGCAGCTTTTACACTACTTTCGGGGGCGAGCAGTACTTC.